The source of this T cell receptor beta chain is a study of cytomegalovirus exposure and HLA in healthy donors. V lost 1 base and J lost 6; bases outside the gene matches: 7. Germline V gene lookup returns CDR1 MGHDK and CDR2 SYGVNS. The CDR3 runs to 15 residues. PCR amplification relied on 60 Vbeta primers (plus 13 Jbeta primers). The data were produced by immunoSEQ multiplex PCR, yet TCRdb's version contains in-frame clones alone and is incomplete. Among 150,000 to 200,000 clones listed, around 80% were seen once. This chain connects TRBV25-1 to TRBJ2-7; 9 bases match TRBD1. The clonotype comes from a woman aged 30 to 39 in good health and CMV-seropositive. Sequenced: PBMCs. The CDR3 loop reads CASSELGTGLSEQYF. CDR3 DNA sequence: TGTGCCAGCAGTGAATTAGGGACAGGGCTGTCCGAGCAGTACTTC.